These T cell receptor beta chains were read from a single sample in a study of cytomegalovirus exposure and HLA in healthy donors. TCRdb's table, derived via immunoSEQ multiplex PCR, lists solely in-frame clones and lacks some. The sample lists 130,000 to 150,000 clones, roughly 80% occurring once. The sample taken for sequencing was PBMCs. Source of these receptors: a middle-aged man in good health and CMV-seronegative. CDR3s include the opening cysteine and the closing phenylalanine or tryptophan. The D gene is left open where the match is weak. The size entry is marked missing in some rows and otherwise reads once, few, many or a size class.

abundance,len,d_gene,v_gene,j_gene,CDR3nt,CDR3aa
-,18,TRBD2,TRBV9,TRBJ2-3,TGTGCCAGCAGCGCGGGACTAGCGGGGACCGTAAGCACAGATACGCAGTATTTT,CASSAGLAGTVSTDTQYF
-,13,-,TRBV5-8,TRBJ2-2,TGTGCCAGCAGCTTGTTAGGGGCCGGGGAGCTGTTTTTT,CASSLLGAGELFF
-,14,TRBD2,TRBV6-5,TRBJ2-3,TGTGCCAGCAGTTACGGGGGGGAATCGAATACGCAGTATTTT,CASSYGGESNTQYF
-,13,-,TRBV6-1,TRBJ1-1,TGTGCCAGCAGTGCCACGAGAGAGACTGAAGCTTTCTTT,CASSATRETEAFF
-,16,TRBD1,TRBV7-2,TRBJ2-4,TGTGCCAGCAGCGTTAGACAGGGTATCGTCAAAAACATTCAGTACTTC,CASSVRQGIVKNIQYF
few,15,-,TRBV2,TRBJ1-1,TGTGCCAGCAGTGAAAGGCCGGGATTAGGGACTGAAGCTTTCTTT,CASSERPGLGTEAFF
-,14,-,TRBV5-6,TRBJ2-7,TGTGCCAGCAGCCGTCGTCACAGCACCTACGAGCAGTACTTC,CASSRRHSTYEQYF
-,13,TRBD1,TRBV9,TRBJ2-2,TGTGCCAGCAGCGCCGGGACAGCCGGGGAGCTGTTTTTT,CASSAGTAGELFF
-,16,-,TRBV28,TRBJ2-4,TGTGCCAGCAGTTTGGGGGGGGCAGGGGGCGAAAACATTCAGTACTTC,CASSLGGAGGENIQYF
-,16,TRBD1,TRBV5-4,TRBJ2-3,TGTGCCAGCAGCTCCACAGGGGGCGTTTTGGCAGATACGCAGTATTTT,CASSSTGGVLADTQYF
-,13,-,TRBV28,TRBJ2-7,TGTGCCAGCAGACGGACTTCCTCCTACGAGCAGTACTTC,CASRRTSSYEQYF
few,13,TRBD1,TRBV9,TRBJ1-1,TGTGCCAGCAGCGTAAACAGGGGCACTGAAGCTTTCTTT,CASSVNRGTEAFF
-,14,-,TRBV2,TRBJ2-2,TGTGCCAGCAGTCCCAGCCCGGGGGCCGGGGAGCTGTTTTTT,CASSPSPGAGELFF